These 9 T cell receptor beta chains share one sample of origin, sequenced in a study of T cell responses to AZD1222 COVID-19 vaccine. Repertoires were generated with immunoSEQ multiplex PCR, while TCRdb's copy carries only in-frame clones and drops some. The data show about 100,000 clones, about 85% seen once. This specimen was peripheral blood, taken on day 0 of AZD1222 vaccination. The receptors originated from an adult in good health.

The chain uses TRBV4-3 and TRBJ1-1; D perhaps matches TRBD1 (6 bases). The CDR3 runs to 14 residues. The ends were cut back, 1 base at V and 0 bases at J, with 6 bases in the middle. Germline CDR1 reads LGHNA; CDR2 reads YSLEER. CDR3 nucleotides: TGCGCCAGCAGCCAAGGACAGGTGAACACTGAAGCTTTCTTT. Translated: CASSQGQVNTEAFF.

The chain is built from TRBV12-3 or TRBV12-4 and TRBJ2-2, with D unresolved. This CDR3 contains 11 residues. Trimming removed 6 bases from V and 5 bases from J, with 4 bases in between. CDR3 amino acids: CASRRTGELFF. The CDR3 DNA sequence: TGTGCCAGCAGACGAACCGGGGAGCTGTTTTTT.

This clone has just one count. This chain joins TRBV9 and TRBJ2-1; D is possibly TRBD1 (5 bases). Trimming stripped 3 bases from V and 6 bases from J, with 19 bases between. There are 16 residues in the CDR3. Germline V gene sequence: CDR1 SGDLS, CDR2 YYNGEE. The CDR3 spells CASSAFMAGRLNEQFF. In DNA form, the CDR3 reads TGTGCCAGCAGCGCGTTCATGGCAGGGCGTCTCAATGAGCAGTTCTTC.

The chain carries TRBV7-8 and TRBJ1-5; the D gene is possibly TRBD1 (5 bases). The CDR3 contains 13 residues. Germline lookup yields CDR1 SGHVS and CDR2 FQNEAQ. V was pared by 5 bases and J by 2 bases, with 7 bases between. CDR3 DNA: TGTGCCAGCAGCCCGGGGGGCAATCAGCCCCAGCATTTT. As protein: CASSPGGNQPQHF.

Regarding this clone: The same CDR3 arises from other DNA sequences in this sample as well. V usage is TRBV12-3 or TRBV12-4 and J usage is TRBJ2-5; no firm D call. The CDR3 covers 13 residues. V lost 2 bases to trimming and J lost 5 bases, with 9 bases between them. The CDR3 DNA follows: TGTGCCAGCAGTTTATCTGGCGTGGAGACCCAGTACTTC. It translates to CASSLSGVETQYF.

A word on this clone: This sample includes further DNA sequences coding for the same CDR3. This rearrangement joins TRBV12-3 or TRBV12-4 to TRBJ1-1; no reliable D call. V was clipped by 5 bases and J by 1 base, with 5 bases between them. This CDR3 comprises 12 residues. The CDR3 DNA reads as TGTGCCAGCAGTCTCCGGAACACTGAAGCTTTCTTT. Amino acid sequence: CASSLRNTEAFF.

The genes are TRBV6-5 and TRBJ1-2; the D is unclear. The germline V gene has CDR1 MNHEY and CDR2 SVGAGI. Trimming stripped 6 bases from V and 8 bases from J, with 13 bases between. This CDR3 has 12 amino acids. The CDR3 DNA reads TGTGCCAGCAGAAGGCCCCTTGGGGGCTACACCTTC. As protein: CASRRPLGGYTF.

The gene calls are TRBV20-1 and TRBJ1-2; D call uncertain. Germline CDR1 DFQATT, CDR2 SNEGSKA (reference sequence). The CDR3 loop spans 10 amino acids. The V end was cut by 5 bases, the J end by 8 bases, with 9 bases between. The CDR3 is CSAEPSGYTF. The CDR3 nucleotides read TGCAGTGCTGAACCTTCCGGCTACACCTTC.

Of note for this clone: A read error may account for a junction end that differs from germline. The chain recombines TRBV5-1 with TRBJ2-6, with TRBD1 matching over 8 bases. Germline V gene sequence: CDR1 SGHRS, CDR2 YFSETQ. CDR3 length equals 17 residues. CDR3 sequence (DNA): TGTGCCAGCAGCTTGGGCCCGACAGGGGACGGGGCCAACGTCCTGACTTTC. Translating it yields CASSLGPTGDGANVLTF.